The 7 T cell receptor beta chains listed next were all sequenced from one sample in a study of blood T cell repertoires in COVID-19. Profiling relied on immunoSEQ multiplex PCR, and the TCRdb table lists in-frame clones only, not all of them. The sample includes 100,000 to 150,000 clones, about 81% of them seen just once. The source material was peripheral blood. Receptors originate from a man aged 30 to 39 with COVID-19, enrolled during active disease.

The chain employs TRBV3-1 (or the pseudogene TRBV3-2) and TRBJ1-1; D may be TRBD1 (6 bases). V was cut by 1 base and J by 11 bases, with 11 bases left in between. The germline gives CDR1 LGHDT, CDR2 YNNKEL (reference sequence). The CDR3 extends over 12 amino acids. CDR3 DNA: TGTGCCAGCAGCCAAGGGGCAGGGGTGGCTTTCTTT. As protein: CASSQGAGVAFF.

Remarks on this clone: Germline is not matched at one junction end, which may reflect a read error. The chain carries TRBV11-1 and TRBJ1-3, with D possibly being TRBD1 (5 bases). Germline V gene data show CDR1 as SGHAT and CDR2 as FQDESV (reference sequence). The CDR3 length is 14 residues. CDR3 loop: CANSLGHSGNTIYF. CDR3 in DNA: TGTGCCAACAGCTTAGGACACTCTGGAAACACCATATATTTT.

V gene TRBV5-4 combines with J gene TRBJ2-2, with D possibly matching TRBD2 (6 bases). The CDR3 totals 17 residues. The germline V gene encodes CDR1 SGHNT and CDR2 YYREEE (reference sequence). The V gene lost 5 bases and the J gene lost 4 bases, with 21 bases spanning the gap. The DNA of the CDR3 is TGTGCCAGCAGTCCTGACGGGGGAGAGTATGGCACCGGGGAGCTGTTTTTT. It is translated as CASSPDGGEYGTGELFF. Supplemented by reference TRBV5-4 and TRBJ2-2, the full variable domain reads ETGVTQSPTHLIKTRGQQVTLRCSSQSGHNTVSWYQQALGQGPQFIFQYYREEENGRGNFPPRFSGLQFPNYSSELNVNALELDDSALYLCASSPDGGEYGTGELFFGEGSRLTVL.

This clone was recorded a few times. The chain combines TRBV27 with TRBJ1-1; 9 nucleotides agree with TRBD1. V shed 2 bases, J shed 0 bases, and the junction held 4 bases outside the gene matches. CDR1 and CDR2 from the germline V gene are MNHEY and SMNVEV (reference sequence). The CDR3 is 16 amino acids. The CDR3 protein is CASSLGGQGLNTEAFF. The CDR3 DNA is TGTGCCAGCAGTTTAGGTGGACAGGGGCTGAACACTGAAGCTTTCTTT.

This clone was seen only a few times. V usage is TRBV7-8 and J usage is TRBJ1-4; tentatively, D is TRBD1 (5 bases). V was cut by 2 bases and J by 8 bases, with 12 bases left in between. CDR1 is SGHVS, CDR2 FQNEAQ, per germline. CDR3 length equals 14 residues. CDR3 loop: CASSLRGYGEKLFF. DNA for the CDR3: TGTGCCAGCAGCTTACGGGGGTATGGGGAAAAACTGTTTTTT.

The rearrangement links TRBV3-1 (or the pseudogene TRBV3-2) to TRBJ2-7; TRBD2 aligns across 10 bases. In germline, CDR1 is LGHDT, CDR2 YNNKEL (reference sequence). The CDR3 runs to 16 residues. V trimming: 4 bases; J trimming: 1 base; junction bases outside the gene matches: 7. CDR3 in amino acids: CASSPPQRGGSYEQYF. The CDR3 DNA reads as TGTGCCAGCAGCCCCCCTCAGCGGGGGGGGTCCTACGAGCAGTACTTC.

V gene TRBV18 combines with J gene TRBJ1-1, with D possibly being TRBD1 (6 bases). Germline CDR1 reads KGHSH; CDR2 reads LQKENI. V was shortened by 3 bases and J by 5 bases, with 16 bases between the two germline ends. The CDR3 runs 15 residues. Written as DNA, the CDR3 is TGTGCCAGCTCACCGCAGGGGACCGGGGGGACTGAAGCTTTCTTT. This gives the protein CASSPQGTGGTEAFF.